Detailed here is one TCR beta chain. Its antigen is unidentified. These data are taken from a study of OX40 agonist ivuxolimab in advanced cancers. Background on the study: Patients receiving dose escalation had hepatocellular carcinoma, melanoma, renal cell or head and neck cancer. Three dose-escalation patients had partial responses: one with hepatocellular carcinoma and two with cutaneous melanoma.

Some clones are missing from TCRdb's copy, which holds only in-frame ones; the method was immunoSEQ multiplex PCR. The data contain over 65,000 clones, approximately 92% of them singletons. The germline V gene encodes CDR1 MNHEY and CDR2 SVGAGI. Deletions cut 6 bases from V and 2 bases from J, with 4 bases between. The CDR3 runs 12 residues. General study points: Relative to CD4+ cells, CD8+ T cells on average had more expanded clones. Normalized T-cell clonal expansion was also low in some nonresponders.

Sequencing was performed on CD4+ or CD8+ T cells sorted from blood, taken in a trial of the OX40 agonist ivuxolimab. The clonotype comes from an adult with an advanced solid tumor such as melanoma, head and neck, liver or kidney cancer. The genes are TRBV6-5 and TRBJ2-2, with D unclear. The CDR3 nucleotides read TGTGCCAGCAGGCGCAACACCGGGGAGCTGTTTTTT. Translated, it gives CASRRNTGELFF.